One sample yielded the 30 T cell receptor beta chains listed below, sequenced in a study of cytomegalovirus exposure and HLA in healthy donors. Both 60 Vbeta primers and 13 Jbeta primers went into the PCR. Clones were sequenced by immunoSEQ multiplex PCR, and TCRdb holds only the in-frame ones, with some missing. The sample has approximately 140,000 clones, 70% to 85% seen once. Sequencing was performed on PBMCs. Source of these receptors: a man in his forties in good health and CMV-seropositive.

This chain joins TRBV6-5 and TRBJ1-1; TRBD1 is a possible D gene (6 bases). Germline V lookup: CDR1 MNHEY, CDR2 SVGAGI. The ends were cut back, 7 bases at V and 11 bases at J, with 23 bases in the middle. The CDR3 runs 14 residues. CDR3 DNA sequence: TGTGCCAGCACCTTAGCCCCGTTAGGGGGTAGGGCTTTCTTT. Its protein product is CASTLAPLGGRAFF.

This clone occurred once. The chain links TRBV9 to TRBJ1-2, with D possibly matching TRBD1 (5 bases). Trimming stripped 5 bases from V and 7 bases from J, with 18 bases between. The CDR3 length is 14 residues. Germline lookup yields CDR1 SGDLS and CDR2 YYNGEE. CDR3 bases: TGTGCCAGCAGGGGAGGGGCTCCTCGGGGTGGCTACACCTTC. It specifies CASRGGAPRGGYTF.

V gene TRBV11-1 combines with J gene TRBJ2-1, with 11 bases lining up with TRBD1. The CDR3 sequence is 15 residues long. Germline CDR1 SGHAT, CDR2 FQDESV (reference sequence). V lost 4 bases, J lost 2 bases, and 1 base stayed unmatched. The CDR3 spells CASSWGQGAYNEQFF. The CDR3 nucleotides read TGTGCCAGCAGCTGGGGACAGGGGGCCTACAATGAGCAGTTCTTC.

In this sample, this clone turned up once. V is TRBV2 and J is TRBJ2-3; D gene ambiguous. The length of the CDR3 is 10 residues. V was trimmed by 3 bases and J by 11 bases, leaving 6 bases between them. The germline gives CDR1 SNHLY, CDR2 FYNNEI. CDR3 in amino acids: CASSDPGQYF. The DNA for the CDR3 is TGTGCCAGCAGTGACCCCGGGCAGTATTTT.

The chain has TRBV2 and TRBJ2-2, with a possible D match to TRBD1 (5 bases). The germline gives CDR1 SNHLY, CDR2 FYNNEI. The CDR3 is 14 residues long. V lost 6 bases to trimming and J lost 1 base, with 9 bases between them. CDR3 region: CASRLQENTGELFF. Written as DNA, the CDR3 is TGTGCCAGCAGGTTACAGGAGAACACCGGGGAGCTGTTTTTT.

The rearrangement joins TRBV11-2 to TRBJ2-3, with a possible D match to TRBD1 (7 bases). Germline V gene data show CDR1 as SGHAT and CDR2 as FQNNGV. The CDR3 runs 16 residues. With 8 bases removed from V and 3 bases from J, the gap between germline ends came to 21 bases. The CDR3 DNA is TGTGCCAGCTCGCACCCAGGGGGGTCGGGAACAGATACGCAGTATTTT. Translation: CASSHPGGSGTDTQYF.

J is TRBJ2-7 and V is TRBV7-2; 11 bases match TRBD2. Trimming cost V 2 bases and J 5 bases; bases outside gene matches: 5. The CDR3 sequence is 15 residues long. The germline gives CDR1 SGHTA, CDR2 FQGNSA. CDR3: CASSLTTSGGHEQYF. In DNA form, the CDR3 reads TGTGCCAGCAGCTTAACCACTAGCGGGGGCCACGAGCAGTACTTC. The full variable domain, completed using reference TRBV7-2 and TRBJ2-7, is GAGVSQSPSNKVTEKGKDVELRCDPISGHTALYWYRQSLGQGLEFLIYFQGNSAPDKSGLPSDRFSAERTGGSVSTLTIQRTQQEDSAVYLCASSLTTSGGHEQYFGPGTRLTVT.

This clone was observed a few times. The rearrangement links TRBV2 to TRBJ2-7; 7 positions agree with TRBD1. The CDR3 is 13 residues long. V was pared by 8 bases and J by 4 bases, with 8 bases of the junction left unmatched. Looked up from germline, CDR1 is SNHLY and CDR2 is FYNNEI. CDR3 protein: CASGQVFRYEQYF. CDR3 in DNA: TGTGCCAGCGGACAGGTTTTTAGATACGAGCAGTACTTC.

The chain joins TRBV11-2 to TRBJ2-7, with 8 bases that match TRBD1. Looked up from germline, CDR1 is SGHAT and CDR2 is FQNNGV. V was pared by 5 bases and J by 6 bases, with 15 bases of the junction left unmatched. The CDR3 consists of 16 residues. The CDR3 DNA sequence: TGTGCCAGCAGCCCCCTCAGGACAGGGACCGCCTTCGAGCAGTACTTC. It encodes CASSPLRTGTAFEQYF. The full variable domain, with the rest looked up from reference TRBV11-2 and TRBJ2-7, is EAGVAQSPRYKIIEKRQSVAFWCNPISGHATLYWYQQILGQGPKLLIQFQNNGVVDDSQLPKDRFSAERLKGVDSTLKIQPAKLEDSAVYLCASSPLRTGTAFEQYFGPGTRLTVT.

The CDR3 here is CAIAPGHSYEQYF. CDR3 coding DNA: TGTGCCATCGCACCGGGACATAGCTACGAGCAGTACTTC. The rearrangement joins TRBV10-3 to TRBJ2-7; TRBD1 is a possible D gene (6 bases). Trimming removed 8 bases at V and 3 bases at J, with 14 bases between. The germline V gene has CDR1 ENHRY and CDR2 SYGVKD. The CDR3 is 13 residues long.

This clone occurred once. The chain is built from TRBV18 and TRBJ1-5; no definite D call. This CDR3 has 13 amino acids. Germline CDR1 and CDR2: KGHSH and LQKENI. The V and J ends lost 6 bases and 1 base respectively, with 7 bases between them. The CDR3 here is CASSSGSNQPQHF. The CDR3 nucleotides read TGTGCCAGCTCCTCGGGGAGCAATCAGCCCCAGCATTTT.

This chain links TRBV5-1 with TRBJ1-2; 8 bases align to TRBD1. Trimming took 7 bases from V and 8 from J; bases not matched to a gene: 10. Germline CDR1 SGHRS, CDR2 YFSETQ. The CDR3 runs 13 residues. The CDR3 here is CASAPPGGRGYTF. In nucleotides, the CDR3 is TGCGCCAGCGCTCCGCCAGGGGGCAGAGGCTACACCTTC.

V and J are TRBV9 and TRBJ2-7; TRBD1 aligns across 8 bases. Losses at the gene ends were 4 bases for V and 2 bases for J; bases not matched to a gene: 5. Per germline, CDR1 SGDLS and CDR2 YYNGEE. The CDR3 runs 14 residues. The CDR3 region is CASSRTGSPYEQYF. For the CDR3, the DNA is TGTGCCAGCAGCCGGACAGGGAGTCCCTACGAGCAGTACTTC.

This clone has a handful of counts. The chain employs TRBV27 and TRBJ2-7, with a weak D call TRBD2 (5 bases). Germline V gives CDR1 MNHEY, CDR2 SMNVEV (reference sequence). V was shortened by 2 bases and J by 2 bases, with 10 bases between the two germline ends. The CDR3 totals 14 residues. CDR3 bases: TGTGCCAGCAGTTTACGGGGATCCCCCTACGAGCAGTACTTC. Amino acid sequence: CASSLRGSPYEQYF.

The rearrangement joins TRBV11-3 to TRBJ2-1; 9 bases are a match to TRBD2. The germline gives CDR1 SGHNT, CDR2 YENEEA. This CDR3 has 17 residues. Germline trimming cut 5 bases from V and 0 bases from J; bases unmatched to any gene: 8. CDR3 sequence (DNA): TGTGCCAGCAGCGCCGGGACTAGCCAGAGCTCCTACAATGAGCAGTTCTTC. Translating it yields CASSAGTSQSSYNEQFF.

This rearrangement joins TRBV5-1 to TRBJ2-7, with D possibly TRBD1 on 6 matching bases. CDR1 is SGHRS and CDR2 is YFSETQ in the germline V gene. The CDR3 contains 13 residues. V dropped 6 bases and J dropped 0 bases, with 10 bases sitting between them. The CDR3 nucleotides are TGCGCCAGCAACAGGGATGGCTCCTACGAGCAGTACTTC. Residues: CASNRDGSYEQYF.

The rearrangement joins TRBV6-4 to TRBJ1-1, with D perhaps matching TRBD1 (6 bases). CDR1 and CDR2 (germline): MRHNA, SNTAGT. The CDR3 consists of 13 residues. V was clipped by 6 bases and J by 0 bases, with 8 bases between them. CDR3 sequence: CASSRGMNTEAFF. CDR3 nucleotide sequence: TGTGCCAGCAGCAGGGGTATGAACACTGAAGCTTTCTTT.

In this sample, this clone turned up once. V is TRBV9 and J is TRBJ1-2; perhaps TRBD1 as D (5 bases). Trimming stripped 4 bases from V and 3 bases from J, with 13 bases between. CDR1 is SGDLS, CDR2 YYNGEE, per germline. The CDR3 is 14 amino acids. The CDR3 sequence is CASSPQTEHYGYTF. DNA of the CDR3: TGTGCCAGCAGCCCCCAGACAGAACACTATGGCTACACCTTC.

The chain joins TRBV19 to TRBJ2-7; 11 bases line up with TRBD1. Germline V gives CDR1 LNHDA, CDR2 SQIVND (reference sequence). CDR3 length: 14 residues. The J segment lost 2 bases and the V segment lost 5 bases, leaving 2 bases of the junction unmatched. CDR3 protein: CASSSGQGAYEQYF. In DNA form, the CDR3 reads TGTGCCAGTAGTTCGGGACAGGGGGCCTACGAGCAGTACTTC.

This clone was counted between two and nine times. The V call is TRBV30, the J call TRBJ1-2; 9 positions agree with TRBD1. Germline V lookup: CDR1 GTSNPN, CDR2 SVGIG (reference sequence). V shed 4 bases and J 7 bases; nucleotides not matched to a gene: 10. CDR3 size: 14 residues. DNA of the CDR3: TGTGCCTGGACGGGACAGGGTAGTCCTTTTGGCTACACCTTC. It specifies CAWTGQGSPFGYTF.

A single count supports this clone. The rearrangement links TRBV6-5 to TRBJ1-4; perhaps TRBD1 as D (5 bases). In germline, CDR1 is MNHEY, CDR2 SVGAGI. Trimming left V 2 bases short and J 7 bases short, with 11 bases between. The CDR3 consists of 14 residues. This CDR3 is CASSYATASEKLFF. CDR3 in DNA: TGTGCCAGCAGTTACGCGACAGCCTCTGAAAAACTGTTTTTT.

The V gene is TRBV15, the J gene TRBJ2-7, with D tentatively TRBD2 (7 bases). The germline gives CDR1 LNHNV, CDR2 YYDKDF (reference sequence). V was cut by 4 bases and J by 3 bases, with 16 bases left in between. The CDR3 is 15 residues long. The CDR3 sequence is CATSTTYRGGYEQYF. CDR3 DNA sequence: TGTGCCACCAGCACTACCTATAGGGGGGGCTACGAGCAGTACTTC.

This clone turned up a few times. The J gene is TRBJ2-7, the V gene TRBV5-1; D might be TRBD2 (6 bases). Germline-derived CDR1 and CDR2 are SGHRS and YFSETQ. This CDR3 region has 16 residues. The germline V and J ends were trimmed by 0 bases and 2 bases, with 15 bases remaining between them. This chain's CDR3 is CASSLGGTGTAYEQYF. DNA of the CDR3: TGCGCCAGCAGCTTGGGGGGAACCGGGACTGCCTACGAGCAGTACTTC.

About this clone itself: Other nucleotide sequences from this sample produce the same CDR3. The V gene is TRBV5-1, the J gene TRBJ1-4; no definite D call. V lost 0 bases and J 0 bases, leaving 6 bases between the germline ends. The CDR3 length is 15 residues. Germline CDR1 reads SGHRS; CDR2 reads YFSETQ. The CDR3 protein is CASSLVAATNEKLFF. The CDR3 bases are TGCGCCAGCAGCTTGGTAGCTGCAACTAATGAAAAACTGTTTTTT.

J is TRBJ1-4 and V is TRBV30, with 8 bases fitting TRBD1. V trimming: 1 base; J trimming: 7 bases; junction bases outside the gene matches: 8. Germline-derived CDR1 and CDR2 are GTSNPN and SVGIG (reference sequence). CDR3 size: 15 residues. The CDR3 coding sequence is TGTGCCTGGAGTGCCGGAGCAGGGGGCATTGAAAAACTGTTTTTT. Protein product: CAWSAGAGGIEKLFF.

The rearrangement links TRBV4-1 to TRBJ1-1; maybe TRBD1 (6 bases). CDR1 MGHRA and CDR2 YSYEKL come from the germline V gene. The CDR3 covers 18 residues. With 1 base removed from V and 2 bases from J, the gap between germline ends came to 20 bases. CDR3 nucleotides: TGCGCCAGCAGCCAAGGTTCACTGAAGGGGGTGTACAACACTGAAGCTTTCTTT. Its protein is CASSQGSLKGVYNTEAFF.

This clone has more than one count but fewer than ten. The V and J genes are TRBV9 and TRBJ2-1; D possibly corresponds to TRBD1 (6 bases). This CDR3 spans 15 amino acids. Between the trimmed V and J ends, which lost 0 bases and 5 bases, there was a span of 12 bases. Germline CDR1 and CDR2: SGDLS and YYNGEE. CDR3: CASSVDGRGDNEQFF. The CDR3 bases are TGTGCCAGCAGCGTAGACGGCAGGGGCGACAATGAGCAGTTCTTC.

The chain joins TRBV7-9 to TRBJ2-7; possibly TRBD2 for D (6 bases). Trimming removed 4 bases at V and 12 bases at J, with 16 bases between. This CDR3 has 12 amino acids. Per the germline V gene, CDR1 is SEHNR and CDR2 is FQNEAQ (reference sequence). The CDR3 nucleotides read TGTGCCAGCAGCTCCGGGACTTCCCCTACGTACTTC. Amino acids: CASSSGTSPTYF.

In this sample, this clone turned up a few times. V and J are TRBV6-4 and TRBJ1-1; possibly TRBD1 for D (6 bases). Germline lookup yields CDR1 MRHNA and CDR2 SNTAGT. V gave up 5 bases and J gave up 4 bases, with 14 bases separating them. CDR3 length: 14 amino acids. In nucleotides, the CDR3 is TGTGCCAGCAGTAAGGACCAGGGGCGCACTGAAGCTTTCTTT. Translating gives CASSKDQGRTEAFF.

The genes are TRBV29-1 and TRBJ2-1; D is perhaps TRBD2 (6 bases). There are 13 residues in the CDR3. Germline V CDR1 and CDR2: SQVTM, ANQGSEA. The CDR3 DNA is TGCACCATACGTGGCGGGGTCTACAATGAGCAGTTCTTC. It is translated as CTIRGGVYNEQFF.